This T cell receptor beta chain was identified during a study of T-cell reconstitution after alpha-beta-depleted transplantation in children. A TCRbeta library incorporating unique molecular identifiers was prepared. TCRdb re-derived calls from the PCR reads in MiXCR, one entry per CDR3 protein. The sample holds about 610,000 distinct CDR3 sequences; about 10% are singletons and the top ten take 4% to 5%. CDR1 MNHEY and CDR2 SMNVEV come from the germline V gene (reference sequence). This CDR3 has 18 residues. V lost 2 bases, J lost 4 bases, and 12 bases stayed unmatched. This receptor was taken from a human donor who donated a stem cell graft to a child with acute myeloid leukemia. The chain employs TRBV27 and TRBJ2-2, with 8 bases identical to TRBD2. Sequenced material: PBMCs from the stem cell graft donor, taken from the stem cell graft. The CDR3 sequence: CASSLIARGLATTGELFF. In DNA, the CDR3 is TGTGCCAGCAGTTTAATTGCACGAGGACTAGCTACCACCGGGGAGCTGTTTTTT.